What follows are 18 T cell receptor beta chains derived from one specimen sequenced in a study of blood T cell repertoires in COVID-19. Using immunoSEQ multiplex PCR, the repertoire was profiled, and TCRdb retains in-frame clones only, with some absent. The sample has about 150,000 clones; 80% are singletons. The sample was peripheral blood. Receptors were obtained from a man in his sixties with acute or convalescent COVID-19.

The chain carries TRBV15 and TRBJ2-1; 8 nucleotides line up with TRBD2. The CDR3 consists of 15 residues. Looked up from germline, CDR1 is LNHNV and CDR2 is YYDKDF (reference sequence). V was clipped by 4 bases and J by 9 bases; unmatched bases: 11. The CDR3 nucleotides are TGTGCCACCAGCATCTCTCGGGCGGGGGGCGTTGAGCAGTTCTTC. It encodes CATSISRAGGVEQFF.

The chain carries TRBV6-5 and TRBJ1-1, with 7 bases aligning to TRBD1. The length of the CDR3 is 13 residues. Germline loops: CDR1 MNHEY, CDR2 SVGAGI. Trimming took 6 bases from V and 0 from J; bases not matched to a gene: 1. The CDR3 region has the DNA TGTGCCAGCAGACAGGGGTTGAACACTGAAGCTTTCTTT. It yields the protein CASRQGLNTEAFF.

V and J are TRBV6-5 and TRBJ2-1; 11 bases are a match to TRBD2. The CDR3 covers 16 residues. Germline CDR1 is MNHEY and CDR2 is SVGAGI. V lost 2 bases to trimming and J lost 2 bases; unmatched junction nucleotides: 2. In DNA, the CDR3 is TGTGCCAGCAGTTACAGACTAGCGGGGACCTACAATGAGCAGTTCTTC. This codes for CASSYRLAGTYNEQFF.

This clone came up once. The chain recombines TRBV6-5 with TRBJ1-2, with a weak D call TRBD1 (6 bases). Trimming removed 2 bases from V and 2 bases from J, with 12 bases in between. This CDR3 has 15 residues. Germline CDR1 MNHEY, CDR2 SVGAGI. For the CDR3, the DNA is TGTGCCAGCAGTTACGGGGGCAGCGTCAACTATGGCTACACCTTC. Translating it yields CASSYGGSVNYGYTF.

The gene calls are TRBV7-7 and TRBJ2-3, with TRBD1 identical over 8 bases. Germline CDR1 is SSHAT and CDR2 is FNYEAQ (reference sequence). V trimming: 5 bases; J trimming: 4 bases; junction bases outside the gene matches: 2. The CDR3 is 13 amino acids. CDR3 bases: TGTGCCAGCAGCGTGGACAGGGCAGATACGCAGTATTTT. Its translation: CASSVDRADTQYF.

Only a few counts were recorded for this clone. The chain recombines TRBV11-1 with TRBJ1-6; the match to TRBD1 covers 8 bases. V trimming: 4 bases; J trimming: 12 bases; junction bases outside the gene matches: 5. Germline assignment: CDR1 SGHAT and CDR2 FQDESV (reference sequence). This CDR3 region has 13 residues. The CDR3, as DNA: TGTGCCAGCAGCTCCCAGGGGGCCGGACCCCTCCACTTT. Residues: CASSSQGAGPLHF.

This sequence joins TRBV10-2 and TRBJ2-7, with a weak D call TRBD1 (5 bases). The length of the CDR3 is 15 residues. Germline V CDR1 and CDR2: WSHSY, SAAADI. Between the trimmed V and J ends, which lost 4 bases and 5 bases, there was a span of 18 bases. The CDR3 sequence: CASSGFTAGRDEQYF. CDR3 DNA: TGCGCCAGCAGTGGGTTCACGGCAGGGCGCGACGAGCAGTACTTC.

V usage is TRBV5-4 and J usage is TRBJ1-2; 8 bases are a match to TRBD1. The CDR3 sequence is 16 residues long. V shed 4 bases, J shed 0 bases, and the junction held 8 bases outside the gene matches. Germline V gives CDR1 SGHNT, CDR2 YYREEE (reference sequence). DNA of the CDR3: TGTGCCAGCAGCCCCCCGGGACAGGAAGCTAACTATGGCTACACCTTC. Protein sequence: CASSPPGQEANYGYTF.

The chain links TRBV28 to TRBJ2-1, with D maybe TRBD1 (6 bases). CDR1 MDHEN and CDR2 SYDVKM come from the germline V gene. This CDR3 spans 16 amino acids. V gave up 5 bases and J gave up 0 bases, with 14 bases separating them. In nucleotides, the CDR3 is TGTGCCAGCAGTGCGCCAACAGGGAGCTCCTACAATGAGCAGTTCTTC. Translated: CASSAPTGSSYNEQFF.

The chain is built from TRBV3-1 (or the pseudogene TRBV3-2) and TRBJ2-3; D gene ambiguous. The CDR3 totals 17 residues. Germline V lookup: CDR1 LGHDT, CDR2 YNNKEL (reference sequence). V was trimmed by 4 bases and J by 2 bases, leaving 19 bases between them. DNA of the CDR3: TGTGCCAGCAGCCGAAGACTCAGTGTCTCCTTCACAGATACGCAGTATTTT. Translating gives CASSRRLSVSFTDTQYF.

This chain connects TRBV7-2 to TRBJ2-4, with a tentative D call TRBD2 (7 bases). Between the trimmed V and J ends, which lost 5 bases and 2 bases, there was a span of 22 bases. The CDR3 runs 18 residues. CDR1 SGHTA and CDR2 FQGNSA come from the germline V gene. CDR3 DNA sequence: TGTGCCAGCAGCCCCCTGGTAGGGGGGGCAATCTCCAAAAACATTCAGTACTTC. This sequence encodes CASSPLVGGAISKNIQYF.

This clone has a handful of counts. CDR3 sequence: CASSYRTPTSGTQETQYF. DNA for the CDR3: TGTGCCAGCAGTTACCGAACCCCGACTAGCGGGACCCAAGAGACCCAGTACTTC. The chain recombines TRBV6-4 with TRBJ2-5; 11 nucleotides line up with TRBD2. Germline CDR1 MRHNA, CDR2 SNTAGT. V trimming: 5 bases; J trimming: 1 base; junction bases outside the gene matches: 12. The CDR3 is 18 residues long.

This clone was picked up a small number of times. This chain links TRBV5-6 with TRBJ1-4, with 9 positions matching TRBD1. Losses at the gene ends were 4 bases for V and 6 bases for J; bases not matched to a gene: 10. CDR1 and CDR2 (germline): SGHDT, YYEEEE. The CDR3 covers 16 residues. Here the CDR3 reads CASSLGTGSLDEKLFF. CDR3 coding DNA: TGTGCCAGCAGCCTCGGGACAGGGTCATTGGATGAAAAACTGTTTTTT. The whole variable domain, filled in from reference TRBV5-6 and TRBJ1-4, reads DAGVTQSPTHLIKTRGQQVTLRCSPKSGHDTVSWYQQALGQGPQFIFQYYEEEERQRGNFPDRFSGHQFPNYSSELNVNALLLGDSALYLCASSLGTGSLDEKLFFGSGTQLSVL.

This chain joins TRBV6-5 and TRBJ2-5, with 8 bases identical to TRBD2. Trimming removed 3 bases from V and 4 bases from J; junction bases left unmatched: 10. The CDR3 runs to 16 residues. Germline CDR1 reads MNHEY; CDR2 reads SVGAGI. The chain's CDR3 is CASSYIAGTRGETQYF. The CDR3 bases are TGTGCCAGCAGTTATATCGCCGGGACTAGAGGAGAGACCCAGTACTTC.

The CDR3 here is CASSKAARTAYEQYF. The CDR3 nucleotides are TGTGCCAGCAGCAAAGCGGCACGGACAGCCTACGAGCAGTACTTC. This rearrangement joins TRBV21-1 to TRBJ2-7; the table's D call of TRBD1 was not tested on the DNA. TRBV21-1 is described as a pseudogene. The CDR3 totals 15 residues.

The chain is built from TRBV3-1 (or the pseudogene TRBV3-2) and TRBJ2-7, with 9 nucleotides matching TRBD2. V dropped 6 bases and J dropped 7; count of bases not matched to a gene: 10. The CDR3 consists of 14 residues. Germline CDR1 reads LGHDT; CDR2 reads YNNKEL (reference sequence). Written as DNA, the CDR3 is TGTGCCAGCAGTTCGACTAGCGGAGGGGGGGAGCAGTACTTC. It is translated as CASSSTSGGGEQYF.

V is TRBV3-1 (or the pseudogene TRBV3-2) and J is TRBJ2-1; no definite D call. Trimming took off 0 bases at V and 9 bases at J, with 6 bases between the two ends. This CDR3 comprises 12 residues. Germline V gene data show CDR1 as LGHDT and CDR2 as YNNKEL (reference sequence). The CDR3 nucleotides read TGTGCCAGCAGCCAAGATTATCGTGAGCAGTTCTTC. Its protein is CASSQDYREQFF.

The CDR3: CASRLVHRDEKLFF. CDR3 bases: TGTGCCAGCAGATTAGTTCACAGGGATGAAAAACTGTTTTTT. The V call is TRBV6-4, the J call TRBJ1-4, with D possibly being TRBD1 (6 bases). The V end was cut by 6 bases, the J end by 6 bases, with 14 bases between. The CDR3 covers 14 residues. Germline V CDR1 and CDR2: MRHNA, SNTAGT.